Presented here are 31 T cell receptor beta chains from one specimen sequenced in a study of T cells in Graves' hyperthyroidism and ophthalmopathy. TCR beta CDR3 regions were amplified from RNA. The HTBI primer set served for first-round RT-PCR of the TCR CDR3. TCRdb re-called the multiplex PCR reads through MiXCR, storing one row per CDR3 protein. The profile shows hundreds of thousands of distinct CDR3 sequences, 14% of them singletons. The source material was blood. These receptors all come from a woman between 18 and 30 years old with Graves' hyperthyroidism.

This clonotype was counted a few times. The CDR3 protein is CASSSGLYYEQYF. The CDR3 DNA is TGTGCCAGCAGTTCCGGACTGTACTACGAGCAGTACTTC. V and J are TRBV7-9 and TRBJ2-7; maybe TRBD2 (5 bases). The V end lost 6 bases, the J end lost 3 bases, and 12 bases lay between the germline ends. The CDR3 runs 13 residues. Germline values: CDR1 SEHNR, CDR2 FQNEAQ (reference sequence).

The rearrangement links TRBV19 to TRBJ1-5; tentative D call: TRBD1 (5 bases). From germline, CDR1 is LNHDA and CDR2 SQIVND (reference sequence). Trimming took off 7 bases at V and 2 bases at J, with 18 bases between the two ends. This CDR3 has 16 residues. CDR3 sequence reads: CASNSPSGLRNQPQHF. CDR3 nucleotides: TGTGCCAGTAATTCCCCCTCGGGACTTCGCAATCAGCCCCAGCATTTT. Supplemented by reference TRBV19 and TRBJ1-5, the full variable domain reads DGGITQSPKYLFRKEGQNVTLSCEQNLNHDAMYWYRQDPGQGLRLIYYSQIVNDFQKGDIAEGYSVSREKKESFPLTVTSAQKNPTAFYLCASNSPSGLRNQPQHFGDGTRLSIL.

This clonotype appeared once. The chain joins TRBV5-4 to TRBJ2-3; D ambiguous. Germline V gene lookup returns CDR1 SGHNT and CDR2 YYREEE (reference sequence). The CDR3 contains 16 residues. V was clipped by 0 bases and J by 0 bases, with 11 bases between them. The CDR3 here is CASSLVGTSSTDTQYF. As DNA, the CDR3 is TGTGCCAGCAGCTTGGTGGGCACCTCTAGCACAGATACGCAGTATTTT.

The V and J genes are TRBV19 and TRBJ1-5; perhaps TRBD1 as D (6 bases). From germline, CDR1 is LNHDA and CDR2 SQIVND (reference sequence). The CDR3 extends over 16 amino acids. Trimming removed 3 bases from V and 0 bases from J, with 12 bases in between. The CDR3 loop is CASSIWGAYSNQPQHF. CDR3 sequence (DNA): TGTGCCAGTAGTATTTGGGGGGCGTATAGCAATCAGCCCCAGCATTTT.

This clonotype came up many times. The V gene is TRBV5-8, the J gene TRBJ1-2; a weak D match, TRBD1 (6 bases). CDR1 is SGHTS, CDR2 YDEGEE, per germline. V was cut by 3 bases and J by 7 bases, with 19 bases left in between. This CDR3 is built from 15 residues. The CDR3 reads CASSSDRRVSPGYTF. CDR3 DNA: TGTGCCAGCAGCTCCGACAGGCGGGTCTCGCCTGGCTACACCTTC.

This clonotype was observed a few times. This rearrangement joins TRBV6-1 to TRBJ2-2, with D unresolved. Germline loops: CDR1 MNHNS, CDR2 SASEGT. V was pared by 7 bases and J by 1 base, with 13 bases between. CDR3 size: 15 residues. CDR3 protein: CASMSGAQNTGELFF. DNA for the CDR3: TGTGCCAGCATGTCCGGTGCACAGAACACCGGGGAGCTGTTTTTT.

The CDR3, as DNA: TGTGCCAGCAGCACAGGGGGCTTGTACGAGCAGTACTTC. As protein: CASSTGGLYEQYF. V is TRBV6-1 and J is TRBJ2-7, with TRBD1 identical over 9 bases. J gave up 4 bases and V 6 bases, and 4 bases lay outside the gene matches. Per the germline V gene, CDR1 is MNHNS and CDR2 is SASEGT. The CDR3 runs 13 residues.

This clonotype came up many times. J is TRBJ2-7 and V is TRBV6-1, with TRBD2 identical over 13 bases. V lost 5 bases to trimming and J lost 4 bases; unmatched junction nucleotides: 5. CDR1 and CDR2 (germline): MNHNS, SASEGT. This CDR3 region has 15 residues. The CDR3 DNA follows: TGTGCCAGCAGTCCCGGACTAGCGGGAGAATACGAGCAGTACTTC. Translated, it gives CASSPGLAGEYEQYF.

This clonotype was counted a few times. The chain links TRBV11-2 to TRBJ1-2; no reliable D call. The CDR3 covers 12 residues. Trimming removed 5 bases from V and 8 bases from J, with 12 bases in between. CDR1 and CDR2 from the germline V gene are SGHAT and FQNNGV. DNA of the CDR3: TGTGCCAGCAGCCTTACACTTGTCGGCTACACCTTC. Translation: CASSLTLVGYTF.

The chain uses TRBV19 and TRBJ2-1; 10 bases align to TRBD2. The CDR3 has 17 amino acids. J was trimmed by 6 bases and V by 1 base; bases with no gene match: 9. Germline CDR1 reads LNHDA; CDR2 reads SQIVND (reference sequence). The CDR3 bases are TGTGCCAGTAGTATAGGGTACTTAGCGGGGGGATTCAATGAGCAGTTCTTC. Its translation is CASSIGYLAGGFNEQFF. Together with reference TRBV19 and TRBJ2-1, the CDR3 gives the full variable domain: DGGITQSPKYLFRKEGQNVTLSCEQNLNHDAMYWYRQDPGQGLRLIYYSQIVNDFQKGDIAEGYSVSREKKESFPLTVTSAQKNPTAFYLCASSIGYLAGGFNEQFFGPGTRLTVL.

The V call is TRBV10-3, the J call TRBJ2-1; 9 positions match TRBD2. With the DNA end fitting TRBJ2-7 better, the J assignment may be wrong. Germline V gene data show CDR1 as ENHRY and CDR2 as SYGVKD. The CDR3 is 18 amino acids. The CDR3 nucleotides are TGTGCCATCAGTGGGAGCGGGAGGACCCGAGAATCCTACAATGAGCAGTACTTC. As protein: CAISGSGRTRESYNEQYF.

About this clonotype itself: A much bigger clone sits one base away, suggesting this may be a read error. The conserved phenylalanine or tryptophan is not found at the CDR3 terminus, so this likely reflects a read error. The chain has TRBV5-6 and TRBJ1-2; tentatively, D is TRBD1 (5 bases). V was trimmed by 0 bases and J by 4 bases, leaving 16 bases between them. The CDR3 consists of 16 residues. Germline V gene lookup returns CDR1 SGHDT and CDR2 YYEEEE. CDR3 in amino acids: CASSLVGGGASYGYTL. The DNA of the CDR3 is TGTGCCAGCAGCTTGGTGGGCGGAGGGGCGTCCTATGGCTACACCTTA.

The chain employs TRBV3-1 and TRBJ2-7, with D possibly called TRBD1 or TRBD2 (5 bases each). Germline V gene lookup returns CDR1 LGHDT and CDR2 YNNKEL (reference sequence). The ends were cut back, 8 bases at V and 1 base at J, with 15 bases in the middle. There are 14 residues in the CDR3. CDR3 loop: CASGPGTGSYEQYF. CDR3 nucleotide sequence: TGTGCCAGCGGCCCGGGAACAGGATCCTACGAGCAGTACTTC.

This clonotype was seen repeatedly, ten times or more. This chain uses TRBV5-8 with TRBJ2-2, with D possibly matching TRBD2 (6 bases). V was trimmed by 6 bases and J by 3 bases, leaving 18 bases between them. This CDR3 is 16 amino acids long. Germline V gene data show CDR1 as SGHTS and CDR2 as YDEGEE. The CDR3 reads CASTGWPGADTGELFF. CDR3 nucleotide sequence: TGTGCCAGCACCGGATGGCCGGGAGCTGACACCGGGGAGCTGTTTTTT.

This clonotype was found a few times. The gene calls are TRBV29-1 and TRBJ2-7; 7 bases are a match to TRBD1. V lost 5 bases and J lost 2; bases outside the gene matches: 6. The CDR3 is 13 residues long. Germline V lookup: CDR1 SQVTM, CDR2 ANQGSEA. DNA of the CDR3: TGCAGCGTTTCGGGACAGCTTACCTACGAGCAGTACTTC. Translating gives CSVSGQLTYEQYF.

This clonotype was counted many times. This CDR3 reads CAISEQTGYEQYF. The DNA for the CDR3 is TGTGCCATCAGTGAGCAGACAGGGTACGAGCAGTACTTC. The chain employs TRBV10-3 and TRBJ2-7, with 7 bases lining up with TRBD1. Losses at the gene ends were 2 bases for V and 4 bases for J; bases not matched to a gene: 2. Germline V gives CDR1 ENHRY, CDR2 SYGVKD. The CDR3 extends over 13 amino acids.

V and J are TRBV7-9 and TRBJ2-1, with 8 positions matching TRBD2. The V gene end was trimmed by 5 bases and the J gene end by 7 bases; junction bases not matched to a gene: 13. Germline CDR1 is SEHNR and CDR2 is FQNEAQ (reference sequence). The CDR3 contains 16 residues. The CDR3 reads CASSVKPGLGLNEQFF. In DNA, the CDR3 is TGTGCCAGCAGCGTAAAGCCGGGACTAGGATTGAATGAGCAGTTCTTC.

Ten or more counts support this clonotype. DNA of the CDR3: TGTGCCAGCAGCTTCCAGCCGGGATCCTACAATGAGCAGTTCTTC. The encoded protein is CASSFQPGSYNEQFF. This rearrangement joins TRBV7-8 to TRBJ2-1; possibly TRBD2 for D (5 bases). Germline lookup yields CDR1 SGHVS and CDR2 FQNEAQ. Trimming stripped 3 bases from V and 1 base from J, with 10 bases between. CDR3 length: 15 amino acids.

There are a few counts of this clonotype. This chain joins TRBV18 and TRBJ2-1; D is unclear. The CDR3 totals 15 residues. V was trimmed by 1 base and J by 0 bases, leaving 7 bases between them. CDR1 KGHSH and CDR2 LQKENI come from the germline V gene. The CDR3 spells CASSPLSSSYNEQFF. CDR3 nucleotides: TGTGCCAGCTCACCACTTTCTTCCTCCTACAATGAGCAGTTCTTC.

This clonotype has just a few counts. The junction and the germline gene differ at one end; a read error may be behind it. The V gene is TRBV19, the J gene TRBJ1-2; TRBD1 is a possible D gene (6 bases). The CDR3 consists of 16 residues. The germline V gene has CDR1 LNHDA and CDR2 SQIVND (reference sequence). DNA of the CDR3: TGTGCCAGTAGTATGGACAAGTGGACAGCTAAATATGGCTACACCTTC. Translation: CASSMDKWTAKYGYTF.

In its sample, this clonotype was seen a few times. The genes are TRBV12-5 and TRBJ2-3; TRBD1 matches 8 bases. Trimming took 1 base from V and 5 from J; bases not matched to a gene: 8. The CDR3 runs 16 residues. The germline CDR1 and CDR2 sequences are LGHNT and FRNRAP. The CDR3 region has the DNA TGTGCTAGTGGTTTGGGGGTTCAGGGGGCAGGAGATACGCAGTATTTT. Translating it yields CASGLGVQGAGDTQYF.

The table lists this clonotype with many counts. The chain carries TRBV10-3 and TRBJ2-2; 9 bases align to TRBD1. With V trimmed by 6 bases and J by 5 bases, 13 bases remained unmatched. CDR1 is ENHRY, CDR2 SYGVKD, per germline. The length of the CDR3 is 17 residues. The CDR3: CAIRDLLPGQGTGELFF. CDR3 sequence (DNA): TGTGCCATCAGGGACCTTCTTCCGGGACAGGGAACCGGGGAGCTGTTTTTT.

This clonotype was counted many times. CDR3 in amino acids: CASSLALVGGNEQYF. The DNA of the CDR3 is TGTGCCAGCAGCTTAGCGCTCGTAGGAGGTAACGAGCAGTACTTC. The rearrangement links TRBV7-9 to TRBJ2-7; maybe TRBD2 (5 bases). Germline V lookup: CDR1 SEHNR, CDR2 FQNEAQ (reference sequence). The CDR3 loop spans 15 amino acids. Trimming cost V 0 bases and J 5 bases, with 14 bases left between them.

The chain employs TRBV7-9 and TRBJ2-1; TRBD2 agrees at 8 bases. CDR3 length equals 16 residues. With V trimmed by 1 base and J by 3 bases, 5 bases remained unmatched. Germline V gene sequence: CDR1 SEHNR, CDR2 FQNEAQ (reference sequence). CDR3 bases: TGTGCCAGCAGCTTAGTAAAAGCGGGAGTCTACAATGAGCAGTTCTTC. Translating it yields CASSLVKAGVYNEQFF. Combining the CDR3 with reference TRBV7-9 and TRBJ2-1 gives the whole variable domain DTGVSQNPRHKITKRGQNVTFRCDPISEHNRLYWYRQTLGQGPEFLTYFQNEAQLEKSRLLSDRFSAERPKGSFSTLEIQRTEQGDSAMYLCASSLVKAGVYNEQFFGPGTRLTVL.

This clonotype was observed many times. The chain links TRBV20-1 to TRBJ2-1; no clear D. Trimming stripped 4 bases from V and 6 bases from J, with 19 bases between. The CDR3 runs 15 residues. The germline V gene encodes CDR1 DFQATT and CDR2 SNEGSKA (reference sequence). The CDR3 DNA reads as TGCAGTGCTATTCAACTCGTGTGGACGGGCAATGAGCAGTTCTTC. Protein sequence: CSAIQLVWTGNEQFF.

V and J are TRBV19 and TRBJ2-2, with D possibly matching TRBD2 (7 bases). The V end lost 7 bases, the J end lost 4 bases, and 16 bases lay between the germline ends. Germline CDR1 reads LNHDA; CDR2 reads SQIVND (reference sequence). This CDR3 has 15 amino acids. CDR3 DNA sequence: TGTGCCAGTAAAGGTGCGGGGGCGTCCACCGGGGAGCTGTTTTTT. As protein: CASKGAGASTGELFF.

This clonotype was picked up many times. The rearrangement uses TRBV2 and TRBJ1-1; D might be TRBD1 (6 bases). The CDR3 contains 14 residues. V was clipped by 3 bases and J by 4 bases, with 12 bases between them. Germline assignment: CDR1 SNHLY and CDR2 FYNNEI. The DNA of the CDR3 is TGTGCCAGCAGTGATAGGGGGATGAGCACTGAAGCTTTCTTT. The encoded protein is CASSDRGMSTEAFF.

The sample holds a few counts of this clonotype. This could be a read error, since a much larger clone is one nucleotide away. This rearrangement joins TRBV11-1 to TRBJ2-7; D gene uncertain. The CDR3 runs 14 residues. In germline, CDR1 is SGHAT, CDR2 FQDESV (reference sequence). The ends were cut back, 3 bases at V and 0 bases at J, with 9 bases in the middle. Written as DNA, the CDR3 is TGTGCCAGCAGCTTGGGCAGTACCTCCTACGAGCAGTACTTC. Amino acid sequence: CASSLGSTSYEQYF.

This clonotype has a count of ten or more. The gene calls are TRBV18 and TRBJ2-1; 7 bases are a match to TRBD2. The V gene's germline CDR1 is KGHSH and CDR2 LQKENI. This CDR3 contains 16 residues. The junction had 10 bases not matched to a gene; V was cut back by 3 bases and J by 5 bases. The CDR3 nucleotides read TGTGCCAGCTCACCGCTCCTAACTAGCGCTGACAATGAGCAGTTCTTC. Translated: CASSPLLTSADNEQFF.

As for this clonotype: This may stem from a read error, because a much larger clone lies one nucleotide away. This sequence joins TRBV6-2 or TRBV6-3 and TRBJ2-3; D is uncertain. The CDR3 is made up of 13 amino acids. Trimming left V 2 bases short and J 10 bases short, with 13 bases between. CDR1 is MNHEY and CDR2 is SVGEGT in the germline V gene. The CDR3 sequence is CASSYAISGAQYF. The DNA for the CDR3 is TGTGCCAGCAGTTACGCAATAAGTGGGGCGCAGTATTTT.

This clonotype was seen ten or more times. As DNA, the CDR3 is TGTGCCAGCCGGGGACTAGCGGATGAGCAGTTCTTC. It translates to CASRGLADEQFF. This chain connects TRBV18 to TRBJ2-1; 11 nucleotides agree with TRBD2. The germline CDR1 and CDR2 sequences are KGHSH and LQKENI. After removal of 8 bases from V and 8 bases from J, the junction contained 2 bases not matched to a gene. This CDR3 has 12 residues.